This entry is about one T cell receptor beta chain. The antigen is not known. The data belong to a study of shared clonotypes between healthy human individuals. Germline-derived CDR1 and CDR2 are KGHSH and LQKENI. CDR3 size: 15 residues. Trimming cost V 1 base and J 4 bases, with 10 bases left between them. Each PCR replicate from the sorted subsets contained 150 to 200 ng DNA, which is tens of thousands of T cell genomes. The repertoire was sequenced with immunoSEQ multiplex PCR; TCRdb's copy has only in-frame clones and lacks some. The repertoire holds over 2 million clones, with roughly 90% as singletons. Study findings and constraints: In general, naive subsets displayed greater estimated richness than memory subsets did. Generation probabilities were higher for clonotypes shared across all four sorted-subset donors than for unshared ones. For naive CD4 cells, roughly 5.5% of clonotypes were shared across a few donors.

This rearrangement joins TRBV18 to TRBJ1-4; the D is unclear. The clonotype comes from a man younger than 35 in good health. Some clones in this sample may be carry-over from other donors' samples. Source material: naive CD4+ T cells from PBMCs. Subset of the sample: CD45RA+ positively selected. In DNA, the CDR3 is TGTGCCAGCTCACCACGTTCTGGGAGTAATGAAAAACTGTTTTTT. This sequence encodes CASSPRSGSNEKLFF.